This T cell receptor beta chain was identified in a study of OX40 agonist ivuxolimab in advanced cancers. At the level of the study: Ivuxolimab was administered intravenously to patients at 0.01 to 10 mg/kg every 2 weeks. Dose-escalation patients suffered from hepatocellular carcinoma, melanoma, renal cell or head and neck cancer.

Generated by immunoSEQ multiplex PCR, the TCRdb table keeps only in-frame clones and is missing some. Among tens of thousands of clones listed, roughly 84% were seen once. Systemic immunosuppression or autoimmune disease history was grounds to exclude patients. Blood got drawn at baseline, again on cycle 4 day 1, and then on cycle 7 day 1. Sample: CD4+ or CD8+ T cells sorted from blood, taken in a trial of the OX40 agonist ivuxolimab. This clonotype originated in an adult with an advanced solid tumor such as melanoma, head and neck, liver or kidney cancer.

CDR3 coding DNA: TGTGCCAGCAGGGTTTTCCGGGACAGTTCCTACGAGCAGTACTTC. Translation: CASRVFRDSSYEQYF. The V gene is TRBV6-5, the J gene TRBJ2-7; the match to TRBD1 covers 7 bases. Unmatched junction bases numbered 9, after V lost 6 bases and J lost 1 base. Germline V gene sequence: CDR1 MNHEY, CDR2 SVGAGI. The CDR3 covers 15 residues.